This entry lists 27 T cell receptor beta chains sequenced from one sample in a study of T cells after yellow fever vaccination. Via MiXCR, TCRdb re-called the 5' RACE reads, giving one row per CDR3 protein. The table includes about 73,000 distinct CDR3 sequences, roughly 8% detected once. This specimen consisted of CD8+ T cells sorted from PBMCs, obtained on the day of the yellow fever booster vaccination. These receptors were taken from a man between 25 and 39 years old who received the YFV17D yellow fever vaccine.

This sequence joins TRBV20-1 and TRBJ2-7; no definite D call. Per the germline V gene, CDR1 is DFQATT and CDR2 is SNEGSKA (reference sequence). Trimming cost V 2 bases and J 3 bases, with 11 bases left between them. CDR3 length equals 13 residues. In DNA, the CDR3 is TGCAGTGCTAGACGCCCAAACAACTACGAGCAGTACTTC. Its protein is CSARRPNNYEQYF.

Concerning this clonotype itself: A much larger clone lies one base from this, so it may be a read error. The V and J genes are TRBV29-1 and TRBJ2-7; D is uncertain. V was clipped by 7 bases and J by 7 bases, with 14 bases between them. CDR1 is SQVTM and CDR2 is ANQGSEA in the germline V gene. The CDR3 contains 11 residues. The DNA of the CDR3 is TGCAGCGCGGAAAAGCTGGGGGAGCAGTACTTC. The encoded protein is CSAEKLGEQYF.

The chain's CDR3 is CASRLSGYTEAFF. The CDR3 DNA reads TGTGCCAGCAGGTTGAGCGGTTACACTGAAGCTTTCTTT. The rearrangement links TRBV12-3 or TRBV12-4 to TRBJ1-1, with D unclear. The CDR3 sequence is 13 residues long. V lost 6 bases and J lost 3, with 11 bases in between.

DNA of the CDR3: TGTGCCAGCAGCCTTCTAGGGAAAGATACGCAGTATTTT. It specifies CASSLLGKDTQYF. The V and J genes are TRBV7-2 and TRBJ2-3; D ambiguous. CDR1 and CDR2 from the germline V gene are SGHTA and FQGNSA. The CDR3 has 13 residues. V lost 5 bases and J 5 bases, leaving 11 bases between the germline ends.

This clonotype was counted ten times or more. The V gene is TRBV20-1, the J gene TRBJ2-7, with a weak D call TRBD2 (5 bases). This CDR3 has 14 residues. The germline V gene encodes CDR1 DFQATT and CDR2 SNEGSKA (reference sequence). V was trimmed by 0 bases and J by 3 bases, leaving 12 bases between them. The CDR3 region has the DNA TGCAGTGCTAGAGAAACCGAGCGGATCTACGAGCAGTACTTC. Protein product: CSARETERIYEQYF.

The chain carries TRBV12-3 or TRBV12-4 and TRBJ2-3, with a possible D match to TRBD2 (6 bases). The CDR3 spans 15 residues. Trimming cost V 7 bases and J 5 bases, with 19 bases left between them. The CDR3 here is CASTLGYSGGDTQYF. The DNA for the CDR3 is TGTGCCAGCACTCTCGGGTATAGCGGCGGAGATACGCAGTATTTT.

The rearrangement links TRBV5-1 to TRBJ2-1, with D tentatively TRBD2 (6 bases). The CDR3 contains 18 residues. V dropped 0 bases and J dropped 4 bases, with 20 bases sitting between them. Per germline, CDR1 SGHRS and CDR2 YFSETQ. CDR3 residues: CASSLEITPGLLYNEQFF. CDR3 sequence (DNA): TGCGCCAGCAGCTTGGAGATTACCCCGGGACTGTTATACAATGAGCAGTTCTTC.

Points on this clonotype: An end of the junction does not agree with germline; a read error may underlie this. This rearrangement joins TRBV20-1 to TRBJ2-1; D perhaps matches TRBD2 (6 bases). Germline V gene sequence: CDR1 DFQATT, CDR2 SNEGSKA (reference sequence). The CDR3 spans 16 residues. CDR3 residues: CSSRDLNGGDGNEQFF. The CDR3 DNA is TGCAGTTCTAGAGATCTCAACGGAGGGGACGGCAATGAGCAGTTCTTC.

The chain couples TRBV6-1 to TRBJ2-7, with 9 bases matching TRBD2. The trim removed 6 bases at V and 2 bases at J, leaving 20 bases unmatched. This CDR3 contains 19 residues. Germline CDR1 MNHNS, CDR2 SASEGT. The CDR3 sequence is CASRGEMRLAVWEAYEQYF. CDR3 nucleotide sequence: TGTGCCAGCAGGGGGGAGATGCGACTAGCGGTCTGGGAGGCCTACGAGCAGTACTTC.

This clonotype was counted many times. The chain combines TRBV24-1 with TRBJ2-5, with D unresolved. There are 12 residues in the CDR3. In germline, CDR1 is KGHDR, CDR2 SFDVKD. Trimming took 2 bases from V and 2 from J, leaving 2 bases between them. CDR3 protein: CATSDSQETQYF. In DNA form, the CDR3 reads TGTGCCACCAGTGATTCACAAGAGACCCAGTACTTC.

This clonotype was counted a few times. The chain carries TRBV20-1 and TRBJ2-1; perhaps D is TRBD1 or TRBD2 (5 bases each). Trimming shortened V by 1 base and J by 6 bases, and 19 bases separated the two germline ends. There are 16 residues in the CDR3. Germline V gene sequence: CDR1 DFQATT, CDR2 SNEGSKA (reference sequence). CDR3 DNA: TGCAGTGCTAGAGCTCCGGGACCGAAAACCCGCAATGAGCAGTTCTTC. It codes for CSARAPGPKTRNEQFF.

The sample holds a few counts of this clonotype. The chain employs TRBV2 and TRBJ2-7, with TRBD1 matching over 8 bases. This CDR3 contains 14 residues. Unmatched junction bases numbered 4, after V lost 4 bases and J lost 2 bases. Germline assignment: CDR1 SNHLY and CDR2 FYNNEI. The CDR3 reads CASSAAGGAYEQYF. The CDR3 region has the DNA TGTGCCAGCAGTGCTGCAGGGGGCGCCTACGAGCAGTACTTC. The full variable domain, with the rest looked up from reference TRBV2 and TRBJ2-7, is EPEVTQTPSHQVTQMGQEVILRCVPISNHLYFYWYRQILGQKVEFLVSFYNNEISEKSEIFDDQFSVERPDGSNFTLKIRSTKLEDSAMYFCASSAAGGAYEQYFGPGTRLTVT.

This clonotype occurred a few times. This rearrangement joins TRBV9 to TRBJ2-2; 12 nucleotides agree with TRBD1. Germline CDR1 reads SGDLS; CDR2 reads YYNGEE. V lost 3 bases to trimming and J lost 6 bases; unmatched junction nucleotides: 18. This CDR3 spans 20 amino acids. CDR3 nucleotides: TGTGCCAGCAGCGACCCGGGACAGGGGGCGATTTCCTTAACTTCCGGGGAGCTGTTTTTT. Its protein is CASSDPGQGAISLTSGELFF.

This clonotype was recorded many times. The J gene is TRBJ2-1, the V gene TRBV7-8; tentative D call: TRBD2 (5 bases). The V end was cut by 1 base, the J end by 8 bases, with 12 bases between. This CDR3 spans 14 amino acids. Germline lookup yields CDR1 SGHVS and CDR2 FQNEAQ. CDR3 protein: CASSLEDSIDEQFF. The CDR3 DNA is TGTGCCAGCAGCTTAGAGGACTCTATAGATGAGCAGTTCTTC.

This clonotype has a count of ten or more. The V call is TRBV6-1, the J call TRBJ2-7; 12 bases map to TRBD2. Germline-derived CDR1 and CDR2 are MNHNS and SASEGT. The ends lost 4 bases at V and 5 bases at J; junction bases unmatched: 6. The CDR3 runs to 15 residues. The CDR3 is CASSVTSGSIHEQYF. The CDR3 nucleotides are TGTGCCAGCAGTGTGACTAGCGGGAGTATTCACGAGCAGTACTTC.

This clonotype appeared a few times. The chain combines TRBV4-2 with TRBJ2-3; 11 bases line up with TRBD2. This CDR3 is built from 17 residues. V gave up 1 base and J gave up 7 bases; unmatched junction bases: 10. Germline values: CDR1 LGHNA, CDR2 YNFKEQ. The CDR3 DNA reads TGTGCCAGCAGCCAAGCGACTAGCGGGACCGCCACCTATACGCAGTATTTT. It is translated as CASSQATSGTATYTQYF.

This clonotype was detected many times. The chain recombines TRBV5-1 with TRBJ2-1, with TRBD2 identical over 9 bases. The germline V gene has CDR1 SGHRS and CDR2 YFSETQ. Unmatched junction bases numbered 13, after V lost 0 bases and J lost 9 bases. The CDR3 is 17 amino acids. The CDR3 sequence: CASSLALAGGARGEQFF. The CDR3 DNA reads as TGCGCCAGCAGCTTGGCCCTTGCGGGAGGGGCGCGGGGTGAGCAGTTCTTC.

The chain employs TRBV7-2 and TRBJ1-3; D call uncertain. Germline V gene sequence: CDR1 SGHTA, CDR2 FQGNSA. V was shortened by 5 bases and J by 0 bases, with 11 bases between the two germline ends. The CDR3 is 15 residues long. In DNA form, the CDR3 reads TGTGCCAGCAGCCAACACGAGTTCTCTGGAAACACCATATATTTT. The encoded protein is CASSQHEFSGNTIYF.

Only a few counts were recorded for this clonotype. The chain combines TRBV30 with TRBJ2-2, with D unclear. Trimming stripped 3 bases from V and 5 bases from J, with 13 bases between. CDR1 GTSNPN and CDR2 SVGIG come from the germline V gene (reference sequence). The CDR3 is 14 residues long. The CDR3 DNA reads TGTGCCTGGAGAAGTGACGCAGTGACCGGGGAGCTGTTTTTT. Residues: CAWRSDAVTGELFF.

This clonotype came up many times. The chain is built from TRBV6-5 and TRBJ2-4; D remains unclear. Trimming stripped 6 bases from V and 8 bases from J, with 8 bases between. Germline CDR1 reads MNHEY; CDR2 reads SVGAGI. This CDR3 comprises 11 residues. CDR3 residues: CASSRGDIQYF. The CDR3 nucleotides are TGTGCCAGCAGCCGTGGGGACATTCAGTACTTC.

This clonotype was seen more than once but under ten times. V is TRBV10-3 and J is TRBJ2-7; tentatively, D is TRBD2 (5 bases). Germline assignment: CDR1 ENHRY and CDR2 SYGVKD. V dropped 8 bases and J dropped 1 base, with 12 bases sitting between them. The CDR3 runs 13 residues. The CDR3 coding sequence is TGTGCCATCCAAGGCGGAGGATCCTACGAGCAGTACTTC. Translation: CAIQGGGSYEQYF.

This clonotype was seen only a few times. The CDR3 nucleotides read TGTGCCAGCAGCTTAGGGTCCAAACTGTTTTTT. Its protein product is CASSLGSKLFF. This sequence joins TRBV7-8 and TRBJ1-4; D unclear. Trimming removed 1 base at V and 11 bases at J, with 5 bases between. This CDR3 has 11 residues. The germline CDR1 and CDR2 sequences are SGHVS and FQNEAQ. The variable domain in full, completed from reference TRBV7-8 and TRBJ1-4, reads GAGVSQSPRYKVAKRGQDVALRCDPISGHVSLFWYQQALGQGPEFLTYFQNEAQLDKSGLPSDRFFAERPEGSVSTLKIQRTQQEDSAVYLCASSLGSKLFFGSGTQLSVL.

This clonotype came up a few times. The chain combines TRBV7-8 with TRBJ2-7; perhaps TRBD1 as D (5 bases). V lost 1 base and J lost 3, with 13 bases in between. The CDR3 is 15 residues long. Germline CDR1 reads SGHVS; CDR2 reads FQNEAQ. In nucleotides, the CDR3 is TGTGCCAGCAGCTTAGTATGGGGCAGCAACTACGAGCAGTACTTC. It translates to CASSLVWGSNYEQYF.

The gene calls are TRBV4-3 and TRBJ1-5; no firm D call. There are 15 residues in the CDR3. Trimming stripped 0 bases from V and 5 bases from J, with 11 bases between. From germline, CDR1 is LGHNA and CDR2 YSLEER. The DNA for the CDR3 is TGCGCCAGCAGCCAAGATCTATACGTGGATCAGCCCCAGCATTTT. Protein product: CASSQDLYVDQPQHF.

This clonotype occurred a few times. V usage is TRBV6-5 and J usage is TRBJ2-3; TRBD2 matches 7 bases. V shed 5 bases, J shed 5 bases, and the junction held 10 bases outside the gene matches. The CDR3 totals 15 residues. Germline CDR1 MNHEY, CDR2 SVGAGI. As DNA, the CDR3 is TGTGCCAGCAGTCCCCTTGGAGGGGAGGGAGATACGCAGTATTTT. Amino acids: CASSPLGGEGDTQYF.

This clonotype was observed a handful of times. J is TRBJ1-3 and V is TRBV12-3 or TRBV12-4; a possible D gene is TRBD1 (6 bases). Trimming took off 6 bases at V and 0 bases at J, with 12 bases between the two ends. The CDR3 covers 15 residues. The CDR3 coding sequence is TGTGCCAGCAGGGAGGACAGCCACTCTGGAAACACCATATATTTT. Translated: CASREDSHSGNTIYF.

This clonotype was seen at least ten times. The chain uses TRBV7-3 and TRBJ2-7, with D perhaps matching TRBD1 or TRBD2 (5 bases each). Trimming took off 5 bases at V and 2 bases at J, with 16 bases between the two ends. This CDR3 is 15 amino acids long. CDR1 SGHTA and CDR2 FQGTGA come from the germline V gene. The CDR3 DNA follows: TGTGCCAGCAGCGAGGGACCGCCACCCACCTACGAGCAGTACTTC. This gives the protein CASSEGPPPTYEQYF.